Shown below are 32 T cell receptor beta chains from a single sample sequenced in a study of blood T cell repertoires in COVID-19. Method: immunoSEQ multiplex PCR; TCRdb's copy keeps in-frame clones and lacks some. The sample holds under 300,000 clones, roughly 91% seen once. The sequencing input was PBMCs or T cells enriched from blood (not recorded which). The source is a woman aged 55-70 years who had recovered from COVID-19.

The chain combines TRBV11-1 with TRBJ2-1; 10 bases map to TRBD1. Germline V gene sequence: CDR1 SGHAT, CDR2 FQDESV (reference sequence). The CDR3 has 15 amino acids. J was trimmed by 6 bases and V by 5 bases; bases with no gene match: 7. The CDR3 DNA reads TGTGCCAGCAGCCTAGGGACAGGGGAGGGCAATGAGCAGTTCTTC. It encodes CASSLGTGEGNEQFF.

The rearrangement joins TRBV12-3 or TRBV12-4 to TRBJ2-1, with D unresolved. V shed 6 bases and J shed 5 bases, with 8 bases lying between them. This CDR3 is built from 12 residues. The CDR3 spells CASRSLDNEQFF. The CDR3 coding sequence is TGTGCCAGCAGGTCCCTAGACAATGAGCAGTTCTTC.

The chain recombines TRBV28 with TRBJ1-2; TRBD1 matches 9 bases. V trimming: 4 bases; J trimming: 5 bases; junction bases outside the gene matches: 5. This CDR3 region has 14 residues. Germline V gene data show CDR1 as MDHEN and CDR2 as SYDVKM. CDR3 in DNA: TGTGCCAGCAGTTCCGTCGGGACAGGGTATGGCTACACCTTC. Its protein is CASSSVGTGYGYTF.

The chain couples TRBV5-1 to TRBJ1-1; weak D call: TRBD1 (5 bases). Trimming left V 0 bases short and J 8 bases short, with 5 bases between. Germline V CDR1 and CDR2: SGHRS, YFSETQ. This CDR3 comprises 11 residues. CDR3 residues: CASSLEGEAFF. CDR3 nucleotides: TGCGCCAGCAGCTTGGAGGGGGAAGCTTTCTTT.

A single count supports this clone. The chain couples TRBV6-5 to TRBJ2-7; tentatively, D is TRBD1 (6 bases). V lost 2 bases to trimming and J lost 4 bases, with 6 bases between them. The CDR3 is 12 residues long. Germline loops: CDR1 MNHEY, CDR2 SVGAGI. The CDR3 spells CASSYRGYEQYF. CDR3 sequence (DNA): TGTGCCAGCAGTTACAGGGGGTACGAGCAGTACTTC.

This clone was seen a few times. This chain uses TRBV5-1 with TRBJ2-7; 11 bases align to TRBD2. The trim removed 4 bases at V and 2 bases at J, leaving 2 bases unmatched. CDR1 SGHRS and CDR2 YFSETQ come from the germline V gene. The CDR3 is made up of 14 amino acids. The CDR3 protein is CASSPGLAAYEQYF. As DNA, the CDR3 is TGCGCCAGCAGCCCGGGACTAGCGGCCTACGAGCAGTACTTC.

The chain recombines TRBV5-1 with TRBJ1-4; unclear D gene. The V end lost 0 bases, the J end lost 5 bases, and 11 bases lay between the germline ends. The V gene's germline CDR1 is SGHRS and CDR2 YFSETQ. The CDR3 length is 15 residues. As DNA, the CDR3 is TGCGCCAGCAGCTTGGAACAGCCCTTAAATGAAAAACTGTTTTTT. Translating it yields CASSLEQPLNEKLFF.

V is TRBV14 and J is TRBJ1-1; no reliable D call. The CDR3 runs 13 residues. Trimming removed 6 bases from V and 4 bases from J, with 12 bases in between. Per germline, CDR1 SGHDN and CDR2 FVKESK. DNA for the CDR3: TGTGCCAGCAGGGGCCTTCCAGGCACTGAAGCTTTCTTT. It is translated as CASRGLPGTEAFF. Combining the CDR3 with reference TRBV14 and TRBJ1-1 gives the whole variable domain EAGVTQFPSHSVIEKGQTVTLRCDPISGHDNLYWYRRVMGKEIKFLLHFVKESKQDESGMPNNRFLAERTGGTYSTLKVQPAELEDSGVYFCASRGLPGTEAFFGQGTRLTVV.

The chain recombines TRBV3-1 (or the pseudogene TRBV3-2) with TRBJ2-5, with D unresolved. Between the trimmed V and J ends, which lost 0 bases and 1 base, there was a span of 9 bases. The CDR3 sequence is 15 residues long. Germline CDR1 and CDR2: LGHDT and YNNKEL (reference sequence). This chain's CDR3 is CASSQESQLQETQYF. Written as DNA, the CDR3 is TGTGCCAGCAGCCAAGAGTCACAGCTCCAAGAGACCCAGTACTTC.

The CDR3 sequence is CASSPRTERSEQFF. Here the CDR3 DNA reads TGCGCCAGCAGCCCCCGAACCGAGAGGAGTGAGCAGTTCTTC. The gene calls are TRBV4-1 and TRBJ2-1; D gene uncertain. The length of the CDR3 is 14 residues. CDR1 is MGHRA, CDR2 YSYEKL, per germline. Trimming stripped 4 bases from V and 9 bases from J, with 16 bases between.

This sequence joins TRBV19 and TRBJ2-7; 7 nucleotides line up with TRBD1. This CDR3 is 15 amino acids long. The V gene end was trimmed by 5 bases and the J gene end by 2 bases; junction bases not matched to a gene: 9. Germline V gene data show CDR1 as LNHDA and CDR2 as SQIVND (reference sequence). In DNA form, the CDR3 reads TGTGCCAGTAGTGCCCATGGGACAGACGCCTACGAGCAGTACTTC. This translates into CASSAHGTDAYEQYF.

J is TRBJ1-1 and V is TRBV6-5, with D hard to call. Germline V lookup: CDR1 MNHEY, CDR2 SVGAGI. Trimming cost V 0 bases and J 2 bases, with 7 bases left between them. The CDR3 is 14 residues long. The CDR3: CASSYSLANTEAFF. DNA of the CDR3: TGTGCCAGCAGTTACTCTCTGGCCAACACTGAAGCTTTCTTT.

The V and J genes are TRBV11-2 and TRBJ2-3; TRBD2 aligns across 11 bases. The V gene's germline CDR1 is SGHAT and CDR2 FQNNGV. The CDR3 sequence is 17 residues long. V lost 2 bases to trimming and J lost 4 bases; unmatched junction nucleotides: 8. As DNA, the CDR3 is TGTGCCAGCAGCTTATATCGCGCTAGCGGGAGGTCAGATACGCAGTATTTT. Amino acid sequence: CASSLYRASGRSDTQYF.

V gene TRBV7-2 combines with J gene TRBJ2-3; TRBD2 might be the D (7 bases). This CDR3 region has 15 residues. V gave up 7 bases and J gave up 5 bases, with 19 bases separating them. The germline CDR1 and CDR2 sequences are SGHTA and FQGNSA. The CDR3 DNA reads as TGTGCCAGCACTAAAGGGGGAGGGCTACGAGATACGCAGTATTTT. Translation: CASTKGGGLRDTQYF.

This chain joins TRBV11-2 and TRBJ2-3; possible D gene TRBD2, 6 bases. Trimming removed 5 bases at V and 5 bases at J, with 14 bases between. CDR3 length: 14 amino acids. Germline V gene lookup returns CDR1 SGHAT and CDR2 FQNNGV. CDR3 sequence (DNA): TGTGCCAGCAGCCAGGACTATGGAATAGATACGCAGTATTTT. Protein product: CASSQDYGIDTQYF.

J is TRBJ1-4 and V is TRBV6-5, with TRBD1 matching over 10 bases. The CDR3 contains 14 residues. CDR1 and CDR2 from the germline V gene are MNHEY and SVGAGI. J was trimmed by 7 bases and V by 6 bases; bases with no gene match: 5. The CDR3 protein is CASRPGTGVEKLFF. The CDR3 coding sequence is TGTGCCAGCAGGCCCGGGACAGGGGTTGAAAAACTGTTTTTT.

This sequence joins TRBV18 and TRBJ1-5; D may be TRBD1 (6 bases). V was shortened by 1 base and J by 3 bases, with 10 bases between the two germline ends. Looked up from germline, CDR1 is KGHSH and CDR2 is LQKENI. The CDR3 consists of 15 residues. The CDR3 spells CASSPQGTPNQPQHF. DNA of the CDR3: TGTGCCAGCTCACCACAGGGGACACCCAATCAGCCCCAGCATTTT.

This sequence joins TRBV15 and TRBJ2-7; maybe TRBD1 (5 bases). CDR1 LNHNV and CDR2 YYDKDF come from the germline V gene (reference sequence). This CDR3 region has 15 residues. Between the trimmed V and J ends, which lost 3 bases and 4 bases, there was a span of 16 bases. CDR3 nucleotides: TGTGCCACCAGCAGGGATCGAAGGGGTTCATACGAGCAGTACTTC. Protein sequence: CATSRDRRGSYEQYF.

The CDR3 loop reads CASSPLGATSYEQYF. The CDR3 bases are TGTGCCAGCTCACCATTGGGGGCCACCTCCTACGAGCAGTACTTC. V and J are TRBV18 and TRBJ2-7; TRBD1 might be the D (6 bases). Germline V lookup: CDR1 KGHSH, CDR2 LQKENI. V dropped 2 bases and J dropped 0 bases, with 11 bases sitting between them. The length of the CDR3 is 15 residues.

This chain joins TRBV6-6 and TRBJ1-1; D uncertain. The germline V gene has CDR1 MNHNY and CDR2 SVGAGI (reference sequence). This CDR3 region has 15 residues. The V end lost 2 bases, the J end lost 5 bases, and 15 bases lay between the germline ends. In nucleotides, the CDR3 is TGTGCCAGCAGTTACGAGAGGGTCCGAGGGACTGAAGCTTTCTTT. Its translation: CASSYERVRGTEAFF.

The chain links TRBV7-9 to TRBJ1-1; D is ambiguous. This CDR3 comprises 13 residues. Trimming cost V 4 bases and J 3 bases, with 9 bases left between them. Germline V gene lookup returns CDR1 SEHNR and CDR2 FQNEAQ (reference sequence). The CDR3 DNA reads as TGTGCCAGCAGCTCCCGGGGAGACACTGAAGCTTTCTTT. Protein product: CASSSRGDTEAFF.

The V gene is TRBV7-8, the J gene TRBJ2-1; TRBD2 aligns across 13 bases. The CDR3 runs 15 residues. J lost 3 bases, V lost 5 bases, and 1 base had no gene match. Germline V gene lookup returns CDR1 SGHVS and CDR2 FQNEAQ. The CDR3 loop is CASSTSGGDYNEQFF. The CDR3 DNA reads TGTGCCAGCAGCACTAGCGGGGGGGACTACAATGAGCAGTTCTTC.

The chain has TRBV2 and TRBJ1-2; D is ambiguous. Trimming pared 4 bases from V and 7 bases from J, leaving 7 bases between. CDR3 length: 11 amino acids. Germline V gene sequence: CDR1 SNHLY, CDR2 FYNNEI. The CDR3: CASSAGSGYTF. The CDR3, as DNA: TGTGCCAGCAGTGCGGGGAGTGGCTACACCTTC.

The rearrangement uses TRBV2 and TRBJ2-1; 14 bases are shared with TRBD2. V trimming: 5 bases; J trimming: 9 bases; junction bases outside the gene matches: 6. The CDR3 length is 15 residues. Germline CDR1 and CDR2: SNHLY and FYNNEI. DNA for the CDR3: TGTGCCAGCAGTAGGACTAGCGGGAGGTTGAGTGAGCAGTTCTTC. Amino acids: CASSRTSGRLSEQFF.

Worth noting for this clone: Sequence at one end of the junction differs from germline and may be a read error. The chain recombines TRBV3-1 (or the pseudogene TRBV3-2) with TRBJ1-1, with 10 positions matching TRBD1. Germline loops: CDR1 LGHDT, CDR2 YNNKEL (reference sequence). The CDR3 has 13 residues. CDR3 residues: CASSQGGYGGQGF. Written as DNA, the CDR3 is TGTGCCAGCAGCCAAGGAGGATATGGGGGACAGGGGTTT.

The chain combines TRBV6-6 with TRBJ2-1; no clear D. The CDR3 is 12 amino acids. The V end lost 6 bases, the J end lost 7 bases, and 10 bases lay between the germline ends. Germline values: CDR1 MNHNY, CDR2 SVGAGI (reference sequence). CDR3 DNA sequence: TGTGCCAGCAGCCGTACAGAAAATGAGCAGTTCTTC. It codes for CASSRTENEQFF.

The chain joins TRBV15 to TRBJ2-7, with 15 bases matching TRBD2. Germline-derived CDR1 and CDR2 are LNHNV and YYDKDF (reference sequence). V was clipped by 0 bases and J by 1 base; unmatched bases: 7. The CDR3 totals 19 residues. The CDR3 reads CATSRDRTSGGAFSYEQYF. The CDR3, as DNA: TGTGCCACCAGCAGAGATCGGACTAGCGGGGGGGCATTTTCCTACGAGCAGTACTTC. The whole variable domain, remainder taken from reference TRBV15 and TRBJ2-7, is DAMVIQNPRYQVTQFGKPVTLSCSQTLNHNVMYWYQQKSSQAPKLLFHYYDKDFNNEADTPDNFQSRRPNTSFCFLDIRSPGLGDTAMYLCATSRDRTSGGAFSYEQYFGPGTRLTVT.

The CDR3 sequence is CASSLGSGRVNEQFF. For the CDR3, the DNA is TGTGCCAGCAGTTTAGGTAGCGGGAGGGTTAATGAGCAGTTCTTC. The chain is built from TRBV27 and TRBJ2-1; 11 nucleotides match TRBD2. The germline CDR1 and CDR2 sequences are MNHEY and SMNVEV (reference sequence). This CDR3 has 15 amino acids. Trimming took 2 bases from V and 7 from J; bases not matched to a gene: 4.

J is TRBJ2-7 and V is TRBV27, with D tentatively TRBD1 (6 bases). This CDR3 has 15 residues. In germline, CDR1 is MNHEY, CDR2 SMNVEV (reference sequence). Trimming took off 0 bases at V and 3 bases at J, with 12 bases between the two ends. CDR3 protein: CASSLSGTLDYEQYF. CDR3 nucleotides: TGTGCCAGCAGTTTATCCGGGACACTGGACTACGAGCAGTACTTC.

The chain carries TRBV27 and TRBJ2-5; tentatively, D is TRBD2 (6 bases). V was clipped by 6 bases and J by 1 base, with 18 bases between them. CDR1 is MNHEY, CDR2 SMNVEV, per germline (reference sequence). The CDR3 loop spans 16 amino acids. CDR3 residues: CASRRGGFDLQETQYF. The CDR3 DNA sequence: TGTGCCAGCAGACGTGGGGGGTTCGACCTCCAAGAGACCCAGTACTTC.

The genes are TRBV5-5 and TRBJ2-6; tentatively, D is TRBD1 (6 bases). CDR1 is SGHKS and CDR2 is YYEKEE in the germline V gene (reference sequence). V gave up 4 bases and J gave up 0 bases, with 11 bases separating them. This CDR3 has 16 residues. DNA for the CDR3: TGTGCCAGCAGCAGGGACACCTACTCTGGGGCCAACGTCCTGACTTTC. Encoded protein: CASSRDTYSGANVLTF.

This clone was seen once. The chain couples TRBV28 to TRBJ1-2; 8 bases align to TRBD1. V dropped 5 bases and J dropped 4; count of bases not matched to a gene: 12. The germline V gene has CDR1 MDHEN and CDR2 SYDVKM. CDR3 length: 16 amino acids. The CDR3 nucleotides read TGTGCCAGCAGTCCAACGGGGACAGGCCGATCCTATGGCTACACCTTC. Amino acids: CASSPTGTGRSYGYTF.